Described below is a single T cell receptor beta chain sequence and its context. This specimen belongs to a study of blood T cell repertoires in COVID-19. Between the trimmed V and J ends, which lost 6 bases and 1 base, there was a span of 7 bases. The CDR3 is made up of 12 amino acids. This table comes from immunoSEQ multiplex PCR, and its TCRdb copy is limited to in-frame clones, with some not included. The table records under 20,000 clones, about 80% of them present only once. Specimen: peripheral blood. The V gene is TRBV12-3 or TRBV12-4, the J gene TRBJ2-7, with TRBD1 as a possible D gene (6 bases). The sequence was collected from a man aged 80 or over with acute or convalescent COVID-19. The CDR3 DNA is TGTGCCAGCAGCAGGGGTTCCTACGAGCAGTACTTC. It translates to CASSRGSYEQYF.